This TCR beta chain appears in the sequencing data of a study of regulatory T cells in long-lasting Graves disease. Across the whole study: Over 5 years on antithyroid drugs plus positive TSH receptor antibodies marked Graves' disease as persistent.

Regarding time point: persistent/refractory GD, antithyroid drugs over 5 years with positive TRAb. RNA from PBMCs was the source of the TCR library. V lost 3 bases and J 0 bases, leaving 18 bases between the germline ends. Germline V gene lookup returns CDR1 SGHTA and CDR2 FQGNSA. The length of the CDR3 is 18 residues. Construction of the TCR beta libraries employed iRepertoire HTBI primers in conjunction with Arm-PCR of CDR3 regions. In TCRdb, the multiplex PCR reads were re-called with MiXCR into one record per CDR3 protein. The table has hundreds of thousands of distinct CDR3 sequences, about 22% seen once.

This TCR was recovered from a female donor with Graves disease. This chain joins TRBV7-2 and TRBJ1-5, with a tentative D call TRBD1 (6 bases). This specimen was peripheral blood mononuclear cells (PBMCs), taken when the disease was refractory, from a patient treated with antithyroid drugs. The CDR3 DNA sequence: TGTGCCAGCAGCTTGTTCCCGGGGGCATTGTATAGCAATCAGCCCCAGCATTTT. This gives the protein CASSLFPGALYSNQPQHF.